This TCR beta chain was recovered during a study of identical twins. TCRdb recomputed calls from the 5' RACE reads with MiXCR, one row per CDR3 protein. Of 350,000 to 600,000 distinct CDR3 sequences in the sample, over 12% were seen once. Germline CDR1 reads SGHVS; CDR2 reads FQNEAQ. This CDR3 contains 15 residues. V dropped 2 bases and J dropped 3 bases, with 10 bases sitting between them. The data also belong to a second study, concerning yellow fever vaccine responses in identical twins.

The TCR sequence derives from a woman under 30 in good health. This rearrangement joins TRBV7-8 to TRBJ2-2; TRBD1 is a possible D gene (6 bases). The sequenced sample consisted of CD4+ T cells sorted from blood. This CDR3 reads CASSLRDIYTGELFF. CDR3 sequence (DNA): TGTGCCAGCAGCTTACGGGACATTTACACCGGGGAGCTGTTTTTT.